Each of the 11 T cell receptor beta chains below was sequenced from the same sample in a study of T cells in localized non-small cell lung cancer. Sequenced by immunoSEQ multiplex PCR; TCRdb stores in-frame clones only, minus some. This table holds tens of thousands of clones, around 93% found once. The material was peripheral blood, obtained before any cancer treatment. These receptors all come from a female donor of 60 years or more with stage I lung adenocarcinoma.

Regarding this clone: One end of the junction varies from germline; a read error may be responsible. The chain is built from TRBV7-9 and TRBJ1-3; the D is unclear. This CDR3 comprises 13 residues. CDR1 and CDR2 (germline): SEHNR, FQNEAQ (reference sequence). The CDR3: CASSLARRNTIYF. The CDR3 bases are TGTGCCAGCAGCCTAGCAAGAAGAAACACCATATATTTT.

This clone showed up just once. The CDR3 reads CAWSLPQNNQPQHF. The CDR3 nucleotides are TGTGCCTGGTCCCTTCCACAAAATAATCAGCCCCAGCATTTT. The V gene is TRBV30, the J gene TRBJ1-5; D remains ambiguous. This CDR3 has 14 amino acids. The V gene lost 5 bases and the J gene lost 4 bases, with 15 bases spanning the gap. CDR1 GTSNPN and CDR2 SVGIG come from the germline V gene (reference sequence).

This rearrangement joins TRBV5-1 to TRBJ1-3, with TRBD1 identical over 7 bases. Germline assignment: CDR1 SGHRS and CDR2 YFSETQ. Losses at the gene ends were 4 bases for V and 0 bases for J; bases not matched to a gene: 4. CDR3 length: 15 residues. The chain's CDR3 is CASSNGQASGNTIYF. The CDR3 DNA follows: TGCGCCAGCAGCAACGGACAGGCCTCTGGAAACACCATATATTTT.

V is TRBV6-6 and J is TRBJ1-2; no definite D call. V was shortened by 0 bases and J by 2 bases, with 10 bases between the two germline ends. CDR3 length: 15 amino acids. From germline, CDR1 is MNHNY and CDR2 SVGAGI (reference sequence). The CDR3 spells CASSYSINANYGYTF. In nucleotides, the CDR3 is TGTGCCAGCAGTTACTCAATTAATGCCAACTATGGCTACACCTTC.

This clone was detected only a few times. The chain uses TRBV6-5 and TRBJ1-2, with TRBD1 identical over 9 bases. Germline CDR1 and CDR2: MNHEY and SVGAGI. The V and J ends lost 3 bases and 2 bases, in that order; junction bases with no gene match: 4. This CDR3 is 15 amino acids long. CDR3 region: CASSYATGGNYGYTF. CDR3 coding DNA: TGTGCCAGCAGTTATGCGACAGGGGGGAACTATGGCTACACCTTC.

The chain couples TRBV10-1 to TRBJ1-5; no reliable D call. This CDR3 comprises 12 residues. The V end was cut by 8 bases, the J end by 4 bases, with 9 bases between. Germline lookup yields CDR1 WNHNN and CDR2 SYGVQD (reference sequence). The CDR3 sequence: CASPLINQPQHF. The CDR3 DNA reads as TGCGCCAGCCCATTGATTAATCAGCCCCAGCATTTT.

CDR3 sequence: CASSPKLAQGSNSPLHF. CDR3 sequence (DNA): TGTGCCAGCTCACCAAAATTAGCACAGGGGAGCAATTCACCCCTCCACTTT. V and J are TRBV18 and TRBJ1-6; TRBD1 matches at 7 bases. Germline CDR1 and CDR2: KGHSH and LQKENI. The junction had 11 bases not matched to a gene; V was cut back by 2 bases and J by 7 bases. The length of the CDR3 is 17 residues.

The chain combines TRBV5-1 with TRBJ1-1; D is unresolved. Germline loops: CDR1 SGHRS, CDR2 YFSETQ. This CDR3 region has 13 residues. The ends were cut back, 4 bases at V and 2 bases at J, with 9 bases in the middle. CDR3 nucleotide sequence: TGCGCCAGCAGCCAGAGTTATAACACTGAAGCTTTCTTT. It yields the protein CASSQSYNTEAFF.

The chain couples TRBV6-5 to TRBJ1-5; a possible D gene is TRBD1 (6 bases). Germline V lookup: CDR1 MNHEY, CDR2 SVGAGI. The V and J ends lost 2 bases and 4 bases respectively, with 12 bases between them. There are 15 residues in the CDR3. The CDR3 nucleotides are TGTGCCAGCAGTTACGGGGGGCCGGGGAATCAGCCCCAGCATTTT. Protein: CASSYGGPGNQPQHF.

The chain uses TRBV9 and TRBJ1-1, with D tentatively TRBD1 (6 bases). This CDR3 has 18 amino acids. The germline V gene has CDR1 SGDLS and CDR2 YYNGEE. Trimming removed 4 bases at V and 1 base at J, with 23 bases between. CDR3 sequence: CASSPRGPGETGNTEAFF. The DNA for the CDR3 is TGTGCCAGCAGCCCAAGAGGTCCCGGGGAGACAGGGAACACTGAAGCTTTCTTT. Using reference TRBV9 and TRBJ1-1 for the parts outside the CDR3, the full variable domain is DSGVTQTPKHLITATGQRVTLRCSPRSGDLSVYWYQQSLDQGLQFLIQYYNGEERAKGNILERFSAQQFPDLHSELNLSSLELGDSALYFCASSPRGPGETGNTEAFFGQGTRLTVV.

The chain carries TRBV6-6 and TRBJ2-3; 13 positions agree with TRBD2. The CDR3 sequence is 13 residues long. Germline CDR1 and CDR2: MNHNY and SVGAGI (reference sequence). Trimming removed 5 bases from V and 10 bases from J; junction bases left unmatched: 3. CDR3 coding DNA: TGTGCCAGCAGTCGGACTAGCGGGAGTTCGCAGTATTTT. This translates into CASSRTSGSSQYF.